The present T cell receptor beta chain was sequenced within a study of T cells in women clearing cervical HPV infection. The assay was immunoSEQ multiplex PCR, and TCRdb's table has in-frame clones only and misses some. Its table lists about 37,000 clones. The CDR3 loop spans 16 amino acids. CDR1 and CDR2 (germline): LNHDA, SQIVND (reference sequence). Turning to this clone: Antigen: not known. The CDR3 end falls 3 residues outside the read, so it is completed with the germline J gene.

Study-wide results and limits: Repertoire richness, not evenness, was significantly elevated in CIN3+ cases versus controls. TRBV6-7 relative abundance averaged roughly 0.099% in cases and under 0.2% in controls.

The sample taken for sequencing was blood buffy coat. This receptor was obtained from a woman between 18 and 70 years old with a cervical HPV16 infection that either progressed to CIN3+ or cleared (not recorded which). The V call is TRBV19, the J call TRBJ1-2, with 7 bases lining up with TRBD1. The CDR3 sequence is CASSIGTGAPAYDYTF. The sequenced part of the CDR3 DNA is TGTGCCAGTAGTATAGGCACAGGGGCCCCAGCCTACGAC.